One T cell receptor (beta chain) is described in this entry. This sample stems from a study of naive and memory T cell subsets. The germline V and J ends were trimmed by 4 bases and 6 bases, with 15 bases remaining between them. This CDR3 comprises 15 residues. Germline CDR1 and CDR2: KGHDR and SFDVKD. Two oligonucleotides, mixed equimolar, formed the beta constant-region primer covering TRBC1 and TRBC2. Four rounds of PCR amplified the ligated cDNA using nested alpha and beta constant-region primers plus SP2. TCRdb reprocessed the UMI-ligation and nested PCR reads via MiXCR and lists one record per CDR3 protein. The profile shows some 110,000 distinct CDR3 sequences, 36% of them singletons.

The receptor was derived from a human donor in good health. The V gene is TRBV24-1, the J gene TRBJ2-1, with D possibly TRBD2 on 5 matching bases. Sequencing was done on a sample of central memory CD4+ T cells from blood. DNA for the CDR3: TGTGCCACCAGTGAGGCGGGTTCAATCACCAATGAGCAGTTCTTC. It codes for CATSEAGSITNEQFF.